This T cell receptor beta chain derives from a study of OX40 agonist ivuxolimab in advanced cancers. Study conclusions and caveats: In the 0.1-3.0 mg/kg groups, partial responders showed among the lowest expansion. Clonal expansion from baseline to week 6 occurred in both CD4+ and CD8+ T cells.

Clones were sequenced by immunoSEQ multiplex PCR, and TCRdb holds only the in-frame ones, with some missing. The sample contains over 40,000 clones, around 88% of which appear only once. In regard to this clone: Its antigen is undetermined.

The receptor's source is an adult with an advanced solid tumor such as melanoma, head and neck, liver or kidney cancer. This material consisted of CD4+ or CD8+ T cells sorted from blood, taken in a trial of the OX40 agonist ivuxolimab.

CDR3 loop: CASSRAGEAFF. The CDR3 DNA reads as TGTGCCAGTAGTCGGGCAGGTGAAGCTTTCTTT. The chain carries TRBV19 and TRBJ1-1; D not resolved. The CDR3 is 11 residues long. Looked up from germline, CDR1 is LNHDA and CDR2 is SQIVND (reference sequence). V was trimmed by 5 bases and J by 7 bases, leaving 8 bases between them.